One sample yielded the 32 T cell receptor beta chains listed below, sequenced in a study of siplizumab effects on memory and regulatory T cells. The protocol was immunoSEQ multiplex PCR, while the TCRdb copy is restricted to in-frame clones and leaves out a portion. Of some 100,000 clones listed, approximately 90% are singletons. The sequencing input was Tregs sorted from blood. The receptors were gathered from a human donor in good health.

The rearrangement uses TRBV6-5 and TRBJ1-3; D might be TRBD1 (5 bases). This CDR3 contains 16 residues. Germline lookup yields CDR1 MNHEY and CDR2 SVGAGI. The ends were cut back, 2 bases at V and 3 bases at J, with 14 bases in the middle. The CDR3 sequence is CASSYGAGSFGNTIYF. The DNA of the CDR3 is TGTGCCAGCAGTTACGGAGCAGGGTCTTTTGGAAACACCATATATTTT.

About this clone itself: A much bigger clone sits one base away, suggesting this may be a read error. The J gene is TRBJ2-1, the V gene TRBV10-1, with 7 bases fitting TRBD2. CDR1 is WNHNN and CDR2 is SYGVQD in the germline V gene (reference sequence). The length of the CDR3 is 16 residues. The CDR3 spells CASTPSRGSSHNEQFF. For the CDR3, the DNA is TGCGCCAGCACTCCCTCGCGGGGGAGCTCCCACAATGAGCAGTTCTTC.

The chain employs TRBV7-6 and TRBJ2-7; TRBD2 matches 9 bases. Trimming cost V 5 bases and J 2 bases; bases outside gene matches: 7. This CDR3 has 15 residues. The V gene's germline CDR1 is SGHVS and CDR2 FNYEAQ. The CDR3 here is CASSKIAGVTYEQYF. DNA for the CDR3: TGTGCCAGCAGCAAAATAGCGGGAGTGACCTACGAGCAGTACTTC.

This clone has a single count. CDR3 sequence: CASSLGDRGSYEQYF. The CDR3 bases are TGTGCCAGCAGTTTAGGGGACAGGGGGTCCTACGAGCAGTACTTC. The V and J genes are TRBV27 and TRBJ2-7, with 11 nucleotides matching TRBD1. Germline V gene lookup returns CDR1 MNHEY and CDR2 SMNVEV (reference sequence). V was clipped by 2 bases and J by 1 base; unmatched bases: 1. This CDR3 region has 15 residues.

The table lists this clone with a count of one. This sequence joins TRBV4-2 and TRBJ1-5; 7 bases agree with TRBD1. V lost 4 bases, J lost 6 bases, and 9 bases stayed unmatched. This CDR3 comprises 15 residues. The germline gives CDR1 LGHNA, CDR2 YNFKEQ. The CDR3 bases are TGTGCCAGCAGCCGCGGAGGGGGCGGAGGTCAGCCCCAGCATTTT. Translated: CASSRGGGGGQPQHF.

J is TRBJ2-1 and V is TRBV5-1, with D perhaps TRBD2 (5 bases). Germline V gene sequence: CDR1 SGHRS, CDR2 YFSETQ. The CDR3 consists of 15 residues. Trimming shortened V by 0 bases and J by 7 bases, and 14 bases separated the two germline ends. CDR3 nucleotide sequence: TGCGCCAGCAGCTTGGGGCAGGCGGGTGGGAATGAGCAGTTCTTC. Translating gives CASSLGQAGGNEQFF. Full variable domain (rest looked up from reference TRBV5-1 and TRBJ2-1): KAGVTQTPRYLIKTRGQQVTLSCSPISGHRSVSWYQQTPGQGLQFLFEYFSETQRNKGNFPGRFSGRQFSNSRSEMNVSTLELGDSALYLCASSLGQAGGNEQFFGPGTRLTVL.

The gene calls are TRBV5-1 and TRBJ1-4, with 7 bases lining up with TRBD1. After removal of 0 bases from V and 3 bases from J, the junction contained 2 bases not matched to a gene. This CDR3 has 15 amino acids. The germline gives CDR1 SGHRS, CDR2 YFSETQ. This CDR3 is CASSLAGTANEKLFF. CDR3 nucleotides: TGCGCCAGCAGCTTGGCCGGGACAGCTAATGAAAAACTGTTTTTT.

This chain connects TRBV28 to TRBJ1-1; no firm D call. This CDR3 comprises 13 residues. In germline, CDR1 is MDHEN, CDR2 SYDVKM. V was shortened by 5 bases and J by 7 bases, with 14 bases between the two germline ends. CDR3 in DNA: TGTGCCAGCAGTGGGTACCGCCGAGATGAAGCTTTCTTT. This sequence encodes CASSGYRRDEAFF.

V and J are TRBV5-1 and TRBJ1-2; D call uncertain. V was shortened by 2 bases and J by 4 bases, with 18 bases between the two germline ends. The CDR3 consists of 16 residues. Germline loops: CDR1 SGHRS, CDR2 YFSETQ. This CDR3 is CASSFVVTSNSYGYTF. The CDR3 DNA follows: TGCGCCAGCAGCTTCGTAGTTACGTCTAATTCCTATGGCTACACCTTC.

The chain employs TRBV28 and TRBJ1-2; the D is unclear. The CDR3 contains 13 residues. Germline loops: CDR1 MDHEN, CDR2 SYDVKM. Trimming shortened V by 6 bases and J by 0 bases, and 8 bases separated the two germline ends. CDR3 amino acids: CASRSGTNYGYTF. The CDR3 DNA is TGTGCCAGCAGATCCGGGACTAACTATGGCTACACCTTC.

The chain employs TRBV19 and TRBJ2-3; D is uncertain. This CDR3 has 17 residues. The V and J ends lost 3 bases and 0 bases respectively, with 16 bases between them. The germline V gene has CDR1 LNHDA and CDR2 SQIVND (reference sequence). The CDR3 here is CASSMFADDTSTDTQYF. CDR3 in DNA: TGTGCCAGTAGTATGTTTGCAGACGATACTAGCACAGATACGCAGTATTTT.

CDR3 region: CASRAVWDTQYF. The DNA of the CDR3 is TGTGCCAGCAGGGCTGTTTGGGATACGCAGTATTTT. The chain joins TRBV28 to TRBJ2-3; D is unclear. CDR3 length: 12 amino acids. CDR1 and CDR2 from the germline V gene are MDHEN and SYDVKM. Deletions cut 6 bases from V and 6 bases from J, with 10 bases between. Together with reference TRBV28 and TRBJ2-3, the CDR3 gives the full variable domain: DVKVTQSSRYLVKRTGEKVFLECVQDMDHENMFWYRQDPGLGLRLIYFSYDVKMKEKGDIPEGYSVSREKKERFSLILESASTNQTSMYLCASRAVWDTQYFGPGTRLTVL.

The CDR3, as DNA: TGTGCCAGTTTCCCGGGCAGCTCCTACAATGAGCAGTTCTTC. Encoded protein: CASFPGSSYNEQFF. J is TRBJ2-1 and V is TRBV6-1, with D hard to call. V was shortened by 9 bases and J by 0 bases, with 12 bases between the two germline ends. CDR1 and CDR2 (germline): MNHNS, SASEGT. This CDR3 comprises 14 residues.

The chain joins TRBV7-6 to TRBJ2-2, with D maybe TRBD2 (6 bases). V gave up 1 base and J gave up 6 bases, with 9 bases separating them. Per the germline V gene, CDR1 is SGHVS and CDR2 is FNYEAQ. The CDR3 consists of 14 residues. In nucleotides, the CDR3 is TGTGCCAGCAGCTTAGGGCGGGATTCCGGGGAGCTGTTTTTT. Protein sequence: CASSLGRDSGELFF.

J is TRBJ2-5 and V is TRBV30; no reliable D call. The germline V and J ends were trimmed by 0 bases and 0 bases, with 2 bases remaining between them. CDR3 size: 12 residues. Looked up from germline, CDR1 is GTSNPN and CDR2 is SVGIG (reference sequence). The CDR3 sequence is CAWSVNQETQYF. The CDR3 DNA reads as TGTGCCTGGAGTGTTAACCAAGAGACCCAGTACTTC.

This clone was counted many times. The chain recombines TRBV6-1 with TRBJ2-3; D not resolved. Germline V CDR1 and CDR2: MNHNS, SASEGT. Trimming left V 7 bases short and J 2 bases short, with 16 bases between. There are 15 residues in the CDR3. This CDR3 is CASTLAGFVTDTQYF. Here the CDR3 DNA reads TGTGCCAGCACCTTGGCAGGTTTTGTCACAGATACGCAGTATTTT.

The chain links TRBV6-1 to TRBJ2-7; 9 bases line up with TRBD1. The germline CDR1 and CDR2 sequences are MNHNS and SASEGT. The CDR3 totals 14 residues. V shed 6 bases, J shed 3 bases, and the junction held 6 bases outside the gene matches. CDR3 sequence: CASSGTGQSYEQYF. In DNA, the CDR3 is TGTGCCAGCAGCGGGACAGGGCAAAGCTACGAGCAGTACTTC.

The V and J genes are TRBV5-4 and TRBJ2-1; D tentatively reads TRBD1 or TRBD2 (6 bases each). V was trimmed by 2 bases and J by 6 bases, leaving 12 bases between them. The CDR3 has 14 residues. Germline CDR1 and CDR2: SGHNT and YYREEE (reference sequence). CDR3: CASSFRGRSNEQFF. The CDR3 DNA sequence: TGTGCCAGCAGCTTTCGGGGGCGGTCCAATGAGCAGTTCTTC.

This chain joins TRBV5-1 and TRBJ2-1; no reliable D call. The germline V gene encodes CDR1 SGHRS and CDR2 YFSETQ. Trimming pared 0 bases from V and 8 bases from J, leaving 12 bases between. The CDR3 contains 14 residues. The CDR3 DNA sequence: TGCGCCAGCAGCTTGGAGCCCCGCCGGGATGAGCAGTTCTTC. The encoded protein is CASSLEPRRDEQFF. The whole variable domain, filled in from reference TRBV5-1 and TRBJ2-1, reads KAGVTQTPRYLIKTRGQQVTLSCSPISGHRSVSWYQQTPGQGLQFLFEYFSETQRNKGNFPGRFSGRQFSNSRSEMNVSTLELGDSALYLCASSLEPRRDEQFFGPGTRLTVL.

V gene TRBV11-2 combines with J gene TRBJ2-1, with TRBD2 matching 11 bases. V was pared by 2 bases and J by 4 bases, with 4 bases of the junction left unmatched. Germline V lookup: CDR1 SGHAT, CDR2 FQNNGV. CDR3 length: 16 amino acids. In DNA, the CDR3 is TGTGCCAGCAGCTTAACTAGCGGGAGAGCTTACAATGAGCAGTTCTTC. Encoded protein: CASSLTSGRAYNEQFF.

The chain combines TRBV6-6 with TRBJ2-1, with 16 bases lining up with TRBD2. Trimming removed 5 bases from V and 10 bases from J; junction bases left unmatched: 5. Germline V gene sequence: CDR1 MNHNY, CDR2 SVGAGI (reference sequence). This CDR3 is built from 15 residues. Here the CDR3 reads CASSGTSGRAWEQFF. DNA of the CDR3: TGTGCCAGCAGTGGGACTAGCGGGAGGGCTTGGGAGCAGTTCTTC.

This clone occurred once. The chain is built from TRBV7-9 and TRBJ2-2; tentative D call: TRBD2 (6 bases). Germline V CDR1 and CDR2: SEHNR, FQNEAQ (reference sequence). V lost 4 bases and J lost 4, with 7 bases in between. This CDR3 comprises 13 residues. CDR3 residues: CASSYSGTGELFF. The CDR3, as DNA: TGTGCCAGCAGCTATAGCGGCACCGGGGAGCTGTTTTTT.

This clone is a singleton in its sample. V gene TRBV19 combines with J gene TRBJ2-7, with 8 nucleotides matching TRBD1. CDR3 size: 14 residues. Germline loops: CDR1 LNHDA, CDR2 SQIVND (reference sequence). Trimming cost V 3 bases and J 5 bases; bases outside gene matches: 6. DNA for the CDR3: TGTGCCAGTAGTATGAGGACAGGGATAAACGAGCAGTACTTC. This encodes CASSMRTGINEQYF. Variable domain in full (rest from reference TRBV19 and TRBJ2-7): DGGITQSPKYLFRKEGQNVTLSCEQNLNHDAMYWYRQDPGQGLRLIYYSQIVNDFQKGDIAEGYSVSREKKESFPLTVTSAQKNPTAFYLCASSMRTGINEQYFGPGTRLTVT.

This chain joins TRBV11-3 and TRBJ2-1; D unresolved. The CDR3 runs to 13 residues. Between the trimmed V and J ends, which lost 2 bases and 2 bases, there was a span of 4 bases. Germline V gives CDR1 SGHNT, CDR2 YENEEA. CDR3 loop: CASSLSTYNEQFF. The CDR3 region has the DNA TGTGCCAGCAGCTTATCGACCTACAATGAGCAGTTCTTC.

The sample holds one count of this clone. This rearrangement joins TRBV6-6 to TRBJ2-7; tentatively, D is TRBD2 (6 bases). The germline V gene has CDR1 MNHNY and CDR2 SVGAGI (reference sequence). This CDR3 spans 15 amino acids. The ends were cut back, 8 bases at V and 2 bases at J, with 19 bases in the middle. The CDR3 is CASAFRVAATYEQYF. The CDR3 DNA is TGTGCCAGCGCCTTTAGGGTAGCGGCAACCTACGAGCAGTACTTC.

The chain couples TRBV6-1 to TRBJ1-1; possible D gene TRBD1, 5 bases. The CDR3 has 13 amino acids. Trimming stripped 11 bases from V and 3 bases from J, with 16 bases between. Germline lookup yields CDR1 MNHNS and CDR2 SASEGT. CDR3 loop: CAAKWGFDTEAFF. As DNA, the CDR3 is TGTGCCGCCAAATGGGGGTTCGACACTGAAGCTTTCTTT.

The J gene is TRBJ2-1, the V gene TRBV10-3; maybe TRBD1 (5 bases). The germline V gene encodes CDR1 ENHRY and CDR2 SYGVKD. The CDR3 extends over 12 amino acids. The germline V and J ends were trimmed by 6 bases and 7 bases, with 10 bases remaining between them. CDR3 nucleotide sequence: TGTGCCATCAGGTCCCAGGGAAATGAGCAGTTCTTC. It is translated as CAIRSQGNEQFF.

This chain uses TRBV7-9 with TRBJ2-3; D possibly uses TRBD1 or TRBD2 (6 bases each). The CDR3 contains 17 residues. Germline V gene sequence: CDR1 SEHNR, CDR2 FQNEAQ (reference sequence). The V end lost 0 bases, the J end lost 1 base, and 14 bases lay between the germline ends. The CDR3 DNA reads as TGTGCCAGCAGCTTAGCGACGGGGGCACTTGGCACAGATACGCAGTATTTT. Translation gives CASSLATGALGTDTQYF.

The gene calls are TRBV18 and TRBJ2-5; D is uncertain. This CDR3 is built from 13 residues. V dropped 3 bases and J dropped 4 bases, with 9 bases sitting between them. Germline V gene sequence: CDR1 KGHSH, CDR2 LQKENI. DNA of the CDR3: TGTGCCAGCTCACCCCCCAACGTAGAGACCCAGTACTTC. Translated, it gives CASSPPNVETQYF.

The J gene is TRBJ2-4, the V gene TRBV4-2, with D perhaps TRBD2 (6 bases). This CDR3 has 12 amino acids. CDR1 is LGHNA and CDR2 is YNFKEQ in the germline V gene. V was cut by 1 base and J by 11 bases, with 9 bases left in between. The CDR3 DNA reads as TGTGCCAGCAGCCAAGCGTCGGGGGTTCAGTACTTC. It is translated as CASSQASGVQYF.

The chain is built from TRBV7-2 and TRBJ2-7; 10 bases line up with TRBD2. Germline V gene lookup returns CDR1 SGHTA and CDR2 FQGNSA. The trim removed 3 bases at V and 2 bases at J, leaving 16 bases unmatched. This CDR3 is 19 amino acids long. CDR3 nucleotides: TGTGCCAGCAGCTTTAAGCTAGGTAGCCCTAGCGGGAGTCCCTACGAGCAGTACTTC. It codes for CASSFKLGSPSGSPYEQYF.

The chain links TRBV2 to TRBJ2-5, with 7 bases identical to TRBD1. Unmatched junction bases numbered 6, after V lost 6 bases and J lost 5 bases. The CDR3 consists of 13 residues. Germline V gene lookup returns CDR1 SNHLY and CDR2 FYNNEI. CDR3 in DNA: TGTGCCAGCAGACGACAGGGTGGGGAGACCCAGTACTTC. It yields the protein CASRRQGGETQYF.